A single sample gave rise to the 18 T cell receptor beta chains below, sequenced in a study of radiation and T cells in renal cell carcinoma. TCRdb's copy holds only in-frame clones and misses some; the assay was immunoSEQ multiplex PCR. The table has tens of thousands of clones, around 81% seen once. Time point noted: blood 4 weeks post-SBRT, at nephrectomy. Treatment here: 15 Gy SBRT to primary tumor, nephrectomy 4 weeks later. The source material was blood, sampled from a patient whose treatment included radiotherapy and nephrectomy. Receptors originate from a man over 45 with renal cell carcinoma.

The chain employs TRBV19 and TRBJ1-5, with 10 bases lining up with TRBD1. From germline, CDR1 is LNHDA and CDR2 SQIVND (reference sequence). J gave up 7 bases and V 4 bases, and 16 bases lay outside the gene matches. The CDR3 has 18 residues. CDR3 coding DNA: TGTGCCAGTAGTACAACACTTCAGGGACAGGGGTTGAGGCAGCCCCAGCATTTT. Protein product: CASSTTLQGQGLRQPQHF.

V and J are TRBV28 and TRBJ2-3, with 8 bases fitting TRBD2. The CDR3 has 13 residues. The germline gives CDR1 MDHEN, CDR2 SYDVKM. Unmatched junction bases numbered 3, after V lost 2 bases and J lost 8 bases. The CDR3 bases are TGTGCCAGCAGTTTAACGGCGGGAGGTACGCAGTATTTT. Translated: CASSLTAGGTQYF.

The gene calls are TRBV6-5 and TRBJ1-3; D is undetermined. The CDR3 contains 14 residues. Germline V gene sequence: CDR1 MNHEY, CDR2 SVGAGI. The ends were cut back, 5 bases at V and 4 bases at J, with 12 bases in the middle. CDR3 sequence (DNA): TGTGCCAGCAGTCTAAACGGAGTGGGAAACACCATATATTTT. This codes for CASSLNGVGNTIYF.

The J gene is TRBJ1-2, the V gene TRBV29-1; TRBD1 is a possible D gene (5 bases). The V and J ends lost 3 bases and 3 bases respectively, with 8 bases between them. The CDR3 is 12 residues long. CDR1 is SQVTM, CDR2 ANQGSEA, per germline. The CDR3 spells CSVDRAYYGYTF. In nucleotides, the CDR3 is TGCAGCGTTGACAGGGCTTACTATGGCTACACCTTC.

Worth noting for this clone: This same CDR3 is encoded by further DNA sequences in the sample. This chain uses TRBV5-5 with TRBJ2-3; no clear D. Germline CDR1 SGHKS, CDR2 YYEKEE (reference sequence). The V and J ends lost 3 bases and 0 bases respectively, with 5 bases between them. The CDR3 is made up of 13 amino acids. The CDR3 spells CASSSPSTDTQYF. For the CDR3, the DNA is TGTGCCAGCAGCTCTCCTAGCACAGATACGCAGTATTTT.

The gene calls are TRBV19 and TRBJ1-5, with D uncertain. V was shortened by 7 bases and J by 0 bases, with 13 bases between the two germline ends. Per the germline V gene, CDR1 is LNHDA and CDR2 is SQIVND (reference sequence). This CDR3 region has 15 residues. DNA for the CDR3: TGTGCCAGTACCAACCAGGAGTATAGCAATCAGCCCCAGCATTTT. Translation: CASTNQEYSNQPQHF.

This chain links TRBV6-5 with TRBJ2-4; 8 nucleotides match TRBD2. Unmatched junction bases numbered 10, after V lost 3 bases and J lost 9 bases. Germline V lookup: CDR1 MNHEY, CDR2 SVGAGI. The CDR3 loop spans 15 amino acids. The CDR3 DNA reads as TGTGCCAGCAGTTATTCGAGCGGGAGAGCAGGCATTCAGTACTTC. As protein: CASSYSSGRAGIQYF.

The chain recombines TRBV5-4 with TRBJ2-5; no reliable D call. Germline values: CDR1 SGHNT, CDR2 YYREEE (reference sequence). Trimming cost V 0 bases and J 3 bases, with 12 bases left between them. The CDR3 consists of 15 residues. The CDR3 DNA reads TGTGCCAGCAGCTTGGGTGCGAGCTACAAAGAGACCCAGTACTTC. Translating gives CASSLGASYKETQYF.

The J gene is TRBJ2-7, the V gene TRBV7-9; the D gene is possibly TRBD2 (7 bases). Trimming removed 8 bases at V and 2 bases at J, with 19 bases between. Per the germline V gene, CDR1 is SEHNR and CDR2 is FQNEAQ (reference sequence). The CDR3 runs 15 residues. CDR3 in DNA: TGTGCCAGCGAAAGGAGCGCGGGGGCCCCCTACGAGCAGTACTTC. It yields the protein CASERSAGAPYEQYF. The full variable domain, completed using reference TRBV7-9 and TRBJ2-7, is DTGVSQNPRHKITKRGQNVTFRCDPISEHNRLYWYRQTLGQGPEFLTYFQNEAQLEKSRLLSDRFSAERPKGSFSTLEIQRTEQGDSAMYLCASERSAGAPYEQYFGPGTRLTVT.

The V call is TRBV4-2, the J call TRBJ1-4, with 8 bases lining up with TRBD1. In germline, CDR1 is LGHNA, CDR2 YNFKEQ. Trimming cost V 1 base and J 6 bases; bases outside gene matches: 4. This CDR3 has 15 residues. The chain's CDR3 is CASSQAGQEDEKLFF. In nucleotides, the CDR3 is TGTGCCAGCAGCCAAGCGGGACAGGAGGATGAAAAACTGTTTTTT.

This chain connects TRBV7-6 to TRBJ1-5; the D gene is possibly TRBD1 (5 bases). Germline-derived CDR1 and CDR2 are SGHVS and FNYEAQ. V gave up 0 bases and J gave up 3 bases, with 6 bases separating them. CDR3 length equals 14 residues. CDR3 region: CASSLAGVNQPQHF. DNA for the CDR3: TGTGCCAGCAGCTTAGCGGGGGTCAATCAGCCCCAGCATTTT.

The chain joins TRBV18 to TRBJ2-2; D may be TRBD2 (5 bases). Germline V gene sequence: CDR1 KGHSH, CDR2 LQKENI. This CDR3 contains 15 residues. Trimming took off 3 bases at V and 5 bases at J, with 13 bases between the two ends. In DNA form, the CDR3 reads TGTGCCAGCTCACCTCGATTCGGGGAGACCGGGGAGCTGTTTTTT. Its translation: CASSPRFGETGELFF.

This clone was detected only a few times. This chain uses TRBV6-6 with TRBJ1-2, with D unresolved. The germline gives CDR1 MNHNY, CDR2 SVGAGI (reference sequence). Trimming shortened V by 8 bases and J by 0 bases, and 13 bases separated the two germline ends. The CDR3 extends over 14 amino acids. CDR3: CASLNKGSNYGYTF. CDR3 DNA: TGTGCCAGCCTAAACAAGGGATCTAACTATGGCTACACCTTC.

V usage is TRBV5-4 and J usage is TRBJ1-3, with D maybe TRBD1 (6 bases). The CDR3 runs to 16 residues. V gave up 4 bases and J gave up 8 bases, with 22 bases separating them. The germline gives CDR1 SGHNT, CDR2 YYREEE (reference sequence). The CDR3 loop is CASSPPRGPPRYTIYF. The CDR3 DNA reads TGTGCCAGCAGCCCCCCCAGGGGACCCCCGAGGTACACCATATATTTT.

V and J are TRBV6-6 and TRBJ2-3; D remains ambiguous. Per the germline V gene, CDR1 is MNHNY and CDR2 is SVGAGI (reference sequence). V was pared by 5 bases and J by 1 base, with 7 bases between. The CDR3 is made up of 13 amino acids. The CDR3 protein is CASSAPGTDTQYF. CDR3 sequence (DNA): TGTGCCAGCAGTGCCCCAGGCACAGATACGCAGTATTTT.

The chain employs TRBV7-6 and TRBJ1-2; D gene uncertain. The CDR3 extends over 15 amino acids. Germline V gene sequence: CDR1 SGHVS, CDR2 FNYEAQ. Trimming left V 0 bases short and J 0 bases short, with 8 bases between. The CDR3 is CASSLAGGTNYGYTF. CDR3 nucleotide sequence: TGTGCCAGCAGCTTAGCGGGAGGGACTAACTATGGCTACACCTTC.

The rearrangement joins TRBV11-1 to TRBJ2-1; 9 positions match TRBD2. The CDR3 consists of 15 residues. Trimming took 1 base from V and 8 from J; bases not matched to a gene: 6. The germline V gene encodes CDR1 SGHAT and CDR2 FQDESV (reference sequence). CDR3 in amino acids: CASSLGQREAHEQFF. The DNA of the CDR3 is TGTGCCAGCAGCTTAGGACAGCGGGAGGCGCATGAGCAGTTCTTC.

As DNA, the CDR3 is TGTGCCAGCAGCTTGGGGACTAGCGGCACAGATACGCAGTATTTT. Residues: CASSLGTSGTDTQYF. This rearrangement joins TRBV11-1 to TRBJ2-3; 10 bases map to TRBD2. V lost 3 bases, J lost 1 base, and 1 base stayed unmatched. Looked up from germline, CDR1 is SGHAT and CDR2 is FQDESV (reference sequence). The CDR3 totals 15 residues.